Following are 24 T cell receptor beta chains from one sample sequenced in a study of shared clonotypes between healthy human individuals. Libraries were prepared by immunoSEQ multiplex PCR; TCRdb keeps only in-frame clonotypes and omits some of them. This table has about 2.4 million clones, under 95% appearing once. Sequencing used naive CD4+ T cells from PBMCs. Subset indicated: CD45RA+ positively selected. The origin of the receptors is a man between 18 and 35 years old in good health. Some clones in this sample may be carry-over from other donors' samples.

About this clone: This sample includes further DNA sequences coding for the same CDR3. The chain has TRBV18 and TRBJ2-5; D is ambiguous. This CDR3 is built from 11 residues. Deletions cut 1 base from V and 5 bases from J, with 2 bases between. CDR1 is KGHSH, CDR2 LQKENI, per germline. The CDR3 nucleotides are TGTGCCAGCTCACCACTTGAGACCCAGTACTTC. Residues: CASSPLETQYF.

V usage is TRBV11-2 and J usage is TRBJ2-1, with 11 bases matching TRBD2. The germline gives CDR1 SGHAT, CDR2 FQNNGV. With V trimmed by 5 bases and J by 6 bases, 6 bases remained unmatched. The CDR3 runs 15 residues. The CDR3 DNA follows: TGTGCCAGCAGCCCCGGGACTAGCGGTACCAATGAGCAGTTCTTC. Amino acids: CASSPGTSGTNEQFF. Using reference TRBV11-2 and TRBJ2-1 for the parts outside the CDR3, the full variable domain is EAGVAQSPRYKIIEKRQSVAFWCNPISGHATLYWYQQILGQGPKLLIQFQNNGVVDDSQLPKDRFSAERLKGVDSTLKIQPAKLEDSAVYLCASSPGTSGTNEQFFGPGTRLTVL.

V is TRBV6-9 and J is TRBJ2-3; 8 nucleotides agree with TRBD2. The J segment lost 2 bases and the V segment lost 11 bases, leaving 6 bases of the junction unmatched. Looked up from germline, CDR1 is MNHGY and CDR2 is SVAAGI. The CDR3 loop spans 13 amino acids. The CDR3 nucleotides read TGTGCCTGCGGGGGGCGTTACACAGATACGCAGTATTTT. This encodes CACGGRYTDTQYF.

V gene TRBV4-1 combines with J gene TRBJ2-1; 11 bases match TRBD2. V trimming: 4 bases; J trimming: 3 bases; junction bases outside the gene matches: 5. CDR3 length: 16 amino acids. Germline V gene sequence: CDR1 MGHRA, CDR2 YSYEKL. The CDR3 DNA reads as TGCGCCAGCAGCCCAGCCGGGACTAGCGGCTACAATGAGCAGTTCTTC. Its protein is CASSPAGTSGYNEQFF.

The V and J genes are TRBV30 and TRBJ2-3; D remains ambiguous. The CDR3 length is 12 residues. Germline CDR1 reads GTSNPN; CDR2 reads SVGIG (reference sequence). Trimming cost V 2 bases and J 6 bases, with 9 bases left between them. Here the CDR3 reads CAWSFIRDTQYF. DNA of the CDR3: TGTGCCTGGAGTTTCATCCGGGATACGCAGTATTTT.

This rearrangement joins TRBV28 to TRBJ2-2; 7 bases agree with TRBD2. CDR1 MDHEN and CDR2 SYDVKM come from the germline V gene. The CDR3 loop spans 15 amino acids. Germline trimming cut 5 bases from V and 4 bases from J; bases unmatched to any gene: 7. The CDR3 loop is CASSPRGGVTGELFF. CDR3 coding DNA: TGTGCCAGCAGTCCCCGGGGAGGGGTCACCGGGGAGCTGTTTTTT.

The chain is built from TRBV5-8 and TRBJ2-7; D may match TRBD1 or TRBD2 (6 bases each). This CDR3 contains 15 residues. V lost 4 bases and J 7 bases, leaving 21 bases between the germline ends. Per the germline V gene, CDR1 is SGHTS and CDR2 is YDEGEE. This chain's CDR3 is CASSHFGGTSEEQYF. The CDR3 DNA follows: TGTGCCAGCAGCCACTTCGGGGGCACCTCGGAGGAGCAGTACTTC.

The chain recombines TRBV2 with TRBJ1-2; no definite D call. Germline assignment: CDR1 SNHLY and CDR2 FYNNEI. Deletions cut 6 bases from V and 6 bases from J, with 11 bases between. The CDR3 runs 12 residues. The CDR3 nucleotides read TGTGCCAGCAGGCGGGGAGTGGATGGCTACACCTTC. Translating it yields CASRRGVDGYTF.

This clone was counted once. The chain links TRBV28 to TRBJ1-4; D is unresolved. Germline CDR1 and CDR2: MDHEN and SYDVKM. V was cut by 4 bases and J by 7 bases, with 13 bases left in between. This CDR3 is 14 amino acids long. The CDR3 sequence is CASSSPGWGEKLFF. The CDR3 nucleotides are TGTGCCAGCAGTTCCCCGGGATGGGGTGAAAAACTGTTTTTT.

Of note for this clone: Additional DNA sequences in this sample encode the identical CDR3. The rearrangement uses TRBV30 and TRBJ2-2; D not certain. Trimming removed 0 bases from V and 5 bases from J, with 4 bases in between. Germline CDR1 reads GTSNPN; CDR2 reads SVGIG (reference sequence). The CDR3 is 12 residues long. For the CDR3, the DNA is TGTGCCTGGAGTGTATTTACCGGGGAGCTGTTTTTT. As protein: CAWSVFTGELFF.

The genes are TRBV4-1 and TRBJ2-1; 7 positions match TRBD2. The CDR3 is 16 residues long. Germline CDR1 and CDR2: MGHRA and YSYEKL. J gave up 7 bases and V 3 bases, and 12 bases lay outside the gene matches. CDR3 coding DNA: TGCGCCAGCAGCCACCCTCTAGCGGCCCTAGCGAATGAGCAGTTCTTC. Translating gives CASSHPLAALANEQFF.

The chain uses TRBV19 and TRBJ1-3; maybe TRBD1 (6 bases). The CDR3 extends over 16 amino acids. Germline assignment: CDR1 LNHDA and CDR2 SQIVND (reference sequence). The V end lost 7 bases, the J end lost 0 bases, and 16 bases lay between the germline ends. The DNA of the CDR3 is TGTGCCAGTACCCTCTGGGGGCGTAGCTCTGGAAACACCATATATTTT. Translated: CASTLWGRSSGNTIYF.

On this clone itself: The sample has other DNA sequences that encode this CDR3 too. V and J are TRBV6-5 and TRBJ2-7; no clear D. This CDR3 is 13 amino acids long. V was cut by 2 bases and J by 0 bases, with 5 bases left in between. From germline, CDR1 is MNHEY and CDR2 SVGAGI. In DNA, the CDR3 is TGTGCCAGCAGTTACCCGGGCTCCTACGAGCAGTACTTC. It is translated as CASSYPGSYEQYF.

With regard to this clone: The same CDR3 is also encoded by other DNA sequences in this sample. V is TRBV18 and J is TRBJ1-1; 9 positions match TRBD1. This CDR3 contains 15 residues. Germline CDR1 is KGHSH and CDR2 is LQKENI. V lost 1 base and J lost 4; bases outside the gene matches: 4. The CDR3 DNA sequence: TGTGCCAGCTCACCACTCACAGGGGGCGGCACTGAAGCTTTCTTT. Translation: CASSPLTGGGTEAFF. The variable domain in full, completed from reference TRBV18 and TRBJ1-1, reads NAGVMQNPRHLVRRRGQEARLRCSPMKGHSHVYWYRQLPEEGLKFMVYLQKENIIDESGMPKERFSAEFPKEGPSILRIQQVVRGDSAAYFCASSPLTGGGTEAFFGQGTRLTVV.

The chain couples TRBV7-3 to TRBJ2-1; no reliable D call. Germline CDR1 is SGHTA and CDR2 is FQGTGA. Between the trimmed V and J ends, which lost 4 bases and 7 bases, there was a span of 17 bases. The CDR3 runs to 15 residues. CDR3: CASSYDVGSINEQFF. CDR3 coding DNA: TGTGCCAGCAGCTATGACGTCGGCTCGATTAATGAGCAGTTCTTC.

In nucleotides, the CDR3 is TGTGCCAGCAGTTCTGCGACCCAGTACTTC. Amino acid sequence: CASSSATQYF. The rearrangement joins TRBV27 to TRBJ2-5; D remains ambiguous. Between the trimmed V and J ends, which lost 4 bases and 7 bases, there was a span of 4 bases. The CDR3 covers 10 residues. CDR1 is MNHEY, CDR2 SMNVEV, per germline (reference sequence).

J is TRBJ2-1 and V is TRBV9; tentatively, D is TRBD1 or TRBD2 (5 bases each). Germline V CDR1 and CDR2: SGDLS, YYNGEE. The CDR3 has 17 residues. Between the trimmed V and J ends, which lost 4 bases and 8 bases, there was a span of 25 bases. The CDR3, as DNA: TGTGCCAGCAGCCTGAGGGGAGACAGCTCGTATGTTCATGAGCAGTTCTTC. This translates into CASSLRGDSSYVHEQFF. Filled out from reference TRBV9 and TRBJ2-1, the complete variable domain reads DSGVTQTPKHLITATGQRVTLRCSPRSGDLSVYWYQQSLDQGLQFLIQYYNGEERAKGNILERFSAQQFPDLHSELNLSSLELGDSALYFCASSLRGDSSYVHEQFFGPGTRLTVL.

This sequence joins TRBV15 and TRBJ2-4; 7 nucleotides align to TRBD2. The CDR3 length is 14 residues. Trimming cost V 0 bases and J 8 bases; bases outside gene matches: 4. From germline, CDR1 is LNHNV and CDR2 YYDKDF (reference sequence). Here the CDR3 reads CATSRETAGHIQYF. CDR3 DNA sequence: TGTGCCACCAGCAGAGAAACAGCGGGGCACATTCAGTACTTC.

The genes are TRBV27 and TRBJ2-7; 8 positions agree with TRBD1. Per germline, CDR1 MNHEY and CDR2 SMNVEV (reference sequence). With V trimmed by 5 bases and J by 4 bases, 13 bases remained unmatched. The CDR3 sequence is 16 residues long. CDR3 sequence: CASSPRTGTGRYEQYF. For the CDR3, the DNA is TGTGCCAGCAGTCCAAGGACCGGGACAGGCCGATACGAGCAGTACTTC.

The DNA for the CDR3 is TGTGCCAGCAGGGACGACGGGGTCGGCTACACCTTC. Amino acids: CASRDDGVGYTF. This chain uses TRBV6-6 with TRBJ1-2; the D is unclear. Germline V lookup: CDR1 MNHNY, CDR2 SVGAGI (reference sequence). This CDR3 has 12 residues. The ends were cut back, 6 bases at V and 8 bases at J, with 13 bases in the middle.

V usage is TRBV7-2 and J usage is TRBJ2-5; tentative D call: TRBD2 (5 bases). V gave up 5 bases and J gave up 6 bases, with 16 bases separating them. The CDR3 length is 14 residues. Germline CDR1 SGHTA, CDR2 FQGNSA. The CDR3 DNA follows: TGTGCCAGCAGCCCGATAGCGTATCCAAAGACCCAGTACTTC. Its protein product is CASSPIAYPKTQYF.

The chain is built from TRBV4-3 and TRBJ2-3, with 14 bases aligning to TRBD2. The junction had 17 bases not matched to a gene; V was cut back by 4 bases and J by 5 bases. Germline V gene sequence: CDR1 LGHNA, CDR2 YSLEER. The CDR3 is made up of 20 amino acids. CDR3 nucleotides: TGCGCCAGCAGCCTACAGCCCTCGTCACCGGGACTAGCGGGAGTAGATACGCAGTATTTT. Its protein product is CASSLQPSSPGLAGVDTQYF.

The J gene is TRBJ2-1, the V gene TRBV5-1; 9 bases are shared with TRBD1. The CDR3 is made up of 15 amino acids. V lost 4 bases and J lost 6; bases outside the gene matches: 8. Germline V lookup: CDR1 SGHRS, CDR2 YFSETQ. As DNA, the CDR3 is TGCGCCAGCAGCCCGACCGGGACAGGGCGCAATGAGCAGTTCTTC. Amino acids: CASSPTGTGRNEQFF.

This clone was seen just once. The chain couples TRBV7-8 to TRBJ1-1, with TRBD1 identical over 8 bases. The CDR3 totals 15 residues. From germline, CDR1 is SGHVS and CDR2 FQNEAQ. The V gene end was trimmed by 5 bases and the J gene end by 5 bases; junction bases not matched to a gene: 10. Here the CDR3 reads CASSGYRGGRTEAFF. CDR3 coding DNA: TGTGCCAGCAGCGGATACAGGGGGGGACGAACTGAAGCTTTCTTT.